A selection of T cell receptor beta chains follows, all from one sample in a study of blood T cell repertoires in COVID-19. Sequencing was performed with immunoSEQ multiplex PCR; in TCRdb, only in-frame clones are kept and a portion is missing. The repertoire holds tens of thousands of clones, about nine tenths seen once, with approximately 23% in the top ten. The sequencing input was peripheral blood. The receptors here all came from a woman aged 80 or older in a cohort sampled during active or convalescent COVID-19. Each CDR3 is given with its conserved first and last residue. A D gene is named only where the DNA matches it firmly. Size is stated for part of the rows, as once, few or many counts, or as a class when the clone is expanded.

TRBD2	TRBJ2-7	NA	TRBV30	TGTGCCTGGACGCCACGGGGACTAGTATCCTACGAGCAGTACTTC	CAWTPRGLVSYEQYF
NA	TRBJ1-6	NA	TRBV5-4	TGTGCCAGCAGCTTGGGCGGGTCTCATTTATCACCCCTCCACTTT	CASSLGGSHLSPLHF
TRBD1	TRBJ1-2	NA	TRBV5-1	TGCGCCAGCAGCTCAGACCACAGGGGAGAGCGTGGCTACACCTTC	CASSSDHRGERGYTF
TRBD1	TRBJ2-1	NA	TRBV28	TGTGCCAGCAGTTTACTCTCCGGGACAGGGGGGTACAATGAGCAGTTCTTC	CASSLLSGTGGYNEQFF
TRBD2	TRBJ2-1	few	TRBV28	TGTGCCAGCAGTTTAAGCGGGAGGGGCTCCTACAATGAGCAGTTCTTC	CASSLSGRGSYNEQFF
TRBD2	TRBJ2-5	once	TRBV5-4	TGTGCCAGCAGCCCTTCTAGCGGGGGGCGCCAAGAGACCCAGTACTTC	CASSPSSGGRQETQYF
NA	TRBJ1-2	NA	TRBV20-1	TGCAGTGCTAGTCCTCAGGGACTTCATGGCTACACCTTC	CSASPQGLHGYTF
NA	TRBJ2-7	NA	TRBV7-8	TGTGCCAGCAGCAACAGGGCGGGTATTGAGCAGTACTTC	CASSNRAGIEQYF
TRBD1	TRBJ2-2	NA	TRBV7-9	TGTGCCAGCAGCTTAGGGGAGGACAGGGGGCACACCGGGGAGCTGTTTTTT	CASSLGEDRGHTGELFF
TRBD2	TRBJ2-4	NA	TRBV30	TGTGCCTGGAACCCAGGACTAGCACCAAACATTCAGTACTTC	CAWNPGLAPNIQYF
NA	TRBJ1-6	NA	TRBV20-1	TGCAGTGCTAGACAGGGTTCACCCCTCCACTTT	CSARQGSPLHF
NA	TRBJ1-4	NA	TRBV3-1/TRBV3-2	TGTGCCAGCAGCCAAGCAATTTCGTCCCCGGGAAAACTGTTTTTT	CASSQAISSPGKLFF
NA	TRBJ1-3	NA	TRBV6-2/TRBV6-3	TGTGCCAGCAGCCCTAAGGGAAAGACAGCCAAAAAAAGCTACAACTCTGGAAACACCATATATTTT	CASSPKGKTAKKSYNSGNTIYF
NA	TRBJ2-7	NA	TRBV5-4	TGTGCCAGCAGCTTGAATAGCTACGAGCAGTACTTC	CASSLNSYEQYF
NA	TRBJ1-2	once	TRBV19	TGTGCCAGTACCGATTTGCAGGGGTCCTATGGCTACACCTTC	CASTDLQGSYGYTF
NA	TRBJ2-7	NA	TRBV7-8	TGTGCCACCAGCTCCTGGGGCCACGAGCAGTACTTC	CATSSWGHEQYF
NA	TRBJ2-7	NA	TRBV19	TGTGCCAGTAGTATGGCGGCAACCTACGAGCAGTACTTC	CASSMAATYEQYF
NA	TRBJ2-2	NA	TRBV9	TGTGCCAGCAGGCAGGGGGGACTAGCGAACACCGGGGAGCTGTTTTTT	CASRQGGLANTGELFF
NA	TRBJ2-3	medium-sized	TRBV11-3	TGTGCCAGCAGCTCCAGGGGCACAGATACGCAGTATTTT	CASSSRGTDTQYF
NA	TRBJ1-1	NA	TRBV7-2	TGTGCCAGCAGCTCCCCGCAAGTCGGACAGAGCCGGACGGCTTTCTTT	CASSSPQVGQSRTAFF
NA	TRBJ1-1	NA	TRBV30	TGTGCCTGGAGGCCGGGCGGGGCGGGGAGCACTGAAGCTTTCTTT	CAWRPGGAGSTEAFF
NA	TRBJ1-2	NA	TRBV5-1	TGCGCCAGCAGCAACGGTCCAGAGCCGGGGGGAAACTATGGCTACACCTTC	CASSNGPEPGGNYGYTF
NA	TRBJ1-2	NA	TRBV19	TGTGCCAGTAGTATCAGGAACAGCAACTATGGCTACACCTTC	CASSIRNSNYGYTF
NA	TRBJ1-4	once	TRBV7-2	TGTGCCAGCAGCTTAGACTCTCCGGGTGGAAGACTGTTTTTT	CASSLDSPGGRLFF
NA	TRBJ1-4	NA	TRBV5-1	TGCGCCAGCAGTCCCCTTGCCGGGACAACTAATGAAAAACTGTTTTTT	CASSPLAGTTNEKLFF
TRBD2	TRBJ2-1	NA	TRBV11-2	TGTGCCAGCGGGGGACTAGCGTTCAGCTCCTACAATGAGCAGTTCTTC	CASGGLAFSSYNEQFF
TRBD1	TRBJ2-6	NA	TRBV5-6	TGTGCCAGCAGCTCGACAGGGTTTCGGCGCGGGGCCAACGTCCTGACTTTC	CASSSTGFRRGANVLTF
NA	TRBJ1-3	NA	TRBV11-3	TGTGCCAGCAGCTTAGGGCCGACGGGTACTGGAAACACCATATATTTT	CASSLGPTGTGNTIYF
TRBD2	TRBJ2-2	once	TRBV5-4	TGTGCCAGCAGCTTCACTAGCGGGGGGGCACGGACCGGGGAGCTGTTTTTT	CASSFTSGGARTGELFF
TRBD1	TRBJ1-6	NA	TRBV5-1	TGCGCCAGCAGCCCCGGACAGGGGGAATCACCCCTCCACTTT	CASSPGQGESPLHF
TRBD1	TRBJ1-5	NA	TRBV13	TGTGCCAGCAGCTCCACCCGGGACAGGGGTCAGCCCCAGCATTTT	CASSSTRDRGQPQHF
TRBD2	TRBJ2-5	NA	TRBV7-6	TGTGCCAGCAGCACATTGGGGCGGGGGGCCGCGGTTAGGCGCCGAGAGACCCAGTACTTC	CASSTLGRGAAVRRRETQYF
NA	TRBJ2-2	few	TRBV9	TGTGCCAGCAGCGGAGGACAAAGGTCGAGCACCGGGGAGCTGTTTTTT	CASSGGQRSSTGELFF
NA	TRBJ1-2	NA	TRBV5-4	TGTGCCAGCAGCTTGGTGGGACTACGGGCACAGGGCTACACCTTC	CASSLVGLRAQGYTF
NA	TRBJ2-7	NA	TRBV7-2	TGTGCCAGCAGCTATCCAGGGTCCTACGAGCAGTACTTC	CASSYPGSYEQYF
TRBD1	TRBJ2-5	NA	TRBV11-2	TGTGCCAGCAGCTTAGGGAGGACAGGGTGGGAGACCCAGTACTTC	CASSLGRTGWETQYF
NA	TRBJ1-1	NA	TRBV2	TGTGCCAGCAGTGACAGGATGGGGAACACTGAAGCTTTCTTT	CASSDRMGNTEAFF
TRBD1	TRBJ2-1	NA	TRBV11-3	TGTGCCAGCAGCTGGACGCGGACAGGGGCGTCGATCTCCTACAATGAGCAGTTCTTC	CASSWTRTGASISYNEQFF
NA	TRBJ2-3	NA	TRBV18	TGTGCCAGCTCACCGACGGGGGGCCCCACAGATACGCAGTATTTT	CASSPTGGPTDTQYF
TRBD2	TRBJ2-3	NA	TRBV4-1	TGCGCCAGCAGCCAAACCCCGGGAGGGGGTGGAACAGATACGCAGTATTTT	CASSQTPGGGGTDTQYF
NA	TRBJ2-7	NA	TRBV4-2	TGTGCCAGCACACCCGGGGGACAGGGAGGCCCTGAGGGAAGCGGGGGGACCACCTACGAGCAGTACTTC	CASTPGGQGGPEGSGGTTYEQYF
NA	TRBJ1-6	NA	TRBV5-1	TGCGCCAGCAGCTTGGAAGTGAGCTCCTATAATTCACCCCTCCACTTT	CASSLEVSSYNSPLHF
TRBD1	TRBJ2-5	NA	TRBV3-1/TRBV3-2	TGTGCCAGCAGCCAAGATTGGATGGACAGGGGGCATCAAGAGACCCAGTACTTC	CASSQDWMDRGHQETQYF
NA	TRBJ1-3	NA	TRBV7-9	TGTGCCAGCAGCTTAGTCAGGAGGGCCTCTGGAAACACCATATATTTT	CASSLVRRASGNTIYF
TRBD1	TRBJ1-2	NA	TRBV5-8	TGTGCCAGCAGCTTGGCAGGGGGCCAAAGGGATGGCTACACCTTC	CASSLAGGQRDGYTF